This T cell receptor beta chain was identified during a study of blood T cell repertoires in COVID-19. For the study at large: Nucleic acid was either cDNA or gDNA, and it came from T cells, B-cell-depleted T cells, or PBMCs.

Assay used: immunoSEQ multiplex PCR; TCRdb lists only in-frame clones, some missing. This sample yields 150,000 to 200,000 clones, of which just over 85% are seen a single time; approximately 8% belongs to the top ten. This clone was found a few times. The material sequenced was peripheral blood. This sequence originates from a man between 60 and 70 years old with acute or convalescent COVID-19.

This chain's CDR3 is CASRGTGTTGELFF. The CDR3 nucleotides read TGCGCCAGCAGGGGGACAGGGACCACCGGGGAGCTGTTTTTT. The rearrangement joins TRBV5-1 to TRBJ2-2, with TRBD1 identical over 9 bases. This CDR3 comprises 14 residues. Germline CDR1 reads SGHRS; CDR2 reads YFSETQ. J was trimmed by 4 bases and V by 5 bases; bases with no gene match: 3.